The rows below give T cell receptor beta chains drawn from one sample of a study of T-cell memory formation after mild COVID-19. TCRdb reprocessed the 5' RACE reads with MiXCR, giving one entry per CDR3 protein. The sample has 110,000 to 150,000 distinct CDR3 sequences, 14% seen once; the top ten hold roughly 28%. Specimen: PBMCs or a T cell subset sorted from them (not recorded which). Receptors originate from an adult woman who had mild COVID-19 (a few samples of this study predate the infection). Cell type and time point are not known. The CDR3 runs from the conserved cysteine through the conserved F or W. A D gene is named only where the DNA matches it firmly. Clone size, where shown, is once, few, many, or a class for clones that have expanded.

size	D	V	J	CDR3	DNA
NA	NA	TRBV6-5	TRBJ2-5	CASSYSTAVETQYF	TGTGCCAGCAGTTACTCCACGGCTGTGGAGACCCAGTACTTC
many	TRBD2	TRBV5-1	TRBJ2-7	CASSATSGLAGHYEQYF	TGCGCCAGCAGCGCGACGTCGGGACTAGCGGGCCACTACGAGCAGTACTTC
NA	NA	TRBV4-1	TRBJ2-2	CASSQDPGQANTGELFF	TGCGCCAGCAGCCAAGATCCGGGTCAGGCCAACACCGGGGAGCTGTTTTTT
few	NA	TRBV5-1	TRBJ2-6	CASSLVGAAGVLTF	TGCGCCAGCAGCTTGGTGGGGGCGGCCGGCGTCCTGACTTTC
NA	TRBD1	TRBV29-1	TRBJ2-1	CSVGQYNEQFF	TGCAGCGTGGGACAGTACAATGAGCAGTTCTTC
NA	TRBD1	TRBV6-5	TRBJ1-5	CASSTRLGQGSQPQHF	TGTGCCAGCAGTACCCGGTTGGGACAGGGTAGTCAGCCCCAGCATTTT
few	NA	TRBV7-9	TRBJ2-2	CASSPRDTSGELFF	TGTGCCAGCAGCCCCCGTGACACGTCCGGGGAGCTGTTTTTT
NA	NA	TRBV9	TRBJ1-1	CASSVGLGGLEAFF	TGTGCCAGCAGCGTAGGTCTGGGGGGCCTGGAAGCTTTCTTT
few	TRBD2	TRBV6-4	TRBJ2-3	CASSDSSASLAGGPTDTQYF	TGTGCCAGCAGTGACTCCTCGGCCTCACTAGCGGGAGGGCCAACAGATACGCAGTATTTT
NA	NA	TRBV6-1	TRBJ2-7	CASSEALESSYEQYF	TGTGCCAGCAGTGAAGCGTTGGAGAGCTCCTACGAGCAGTACTTC
few	NA	TRBV10-3	TRBJ2-7	CAISNTESYEQYF	TGTGCCATCAGTAACACAGAGTCCTACGAGCAGTACTTC
many	TRBD1	TRBV9	TRBJ1-1	CASSTPDRGLTEAFF	TGTGCCAGCAGCACACCTGACAGGGGGCTCACTGAAGCTTTCTTT
many	TRBD2	TRBV7-8	TRBJ2-5	CASSLVLAGPFQETQYF	TGTGCCAGCAGCTTAGTACTAGCGGGACCGTTCCAAGAGACCCAGTACTTC
NA	NA	TRBV7-9	TRBJ2-1	CASSSSYRNEQFF	TGTGCCAGCAGCTCATCCTACCGCAATGAGCAGTTCTTC
NA	TRBD1	TRBV7-9	TRBJ1-2	CASSLAVETGTYGYTF	TGTGCCAGCAGCTTAGCGGTCGAGACAGGGACCTATGGCTACACCTTC
many	TRBD1	TRBV5-5	TRBJ2-1	CASSLGETGYNEQFF	TGTGCCAGCAGCTTGGGGGAGACAGGGTACAATGAGCAGTTCTTC
NA	TRBD1	TRBV9	TRBJ1-2	CASSETGVDYGYTF	TGTGCCAGCAGCGAGACAGGGGTCGACTATGGCTACACCTTC
once	NA	TRBV15	TRBJ1-2	CATSRDKTGNYGYTF	TGTGCCACCAGCAGAGATAAGACAGGCAATTATGGCTACACCTTC
few	NA	TRBV7-2	TRBJ2-5	CASSLTLIETQYF	TGTGCCAGCAGCTTGACCCTTATTGAGACCCAGTACTTC
few	NA	TRBV5-1	TRBJ1-1	CASSQFNGWPLDTEAFF	TGCGCCAGCAGTCAGTTTAATGGGTGGCCCTTGGACACTGAAGCTTTCTTT
NA	NA	TRBV7-9	TRBJ1-5	CASSLSDNQPQHF	TGTGCCAGCAGCTTATCAGACAATCAGCCCCAGCATTTT
many	TRBD2	TRBV6-5	TRBJ2-1	CASRTSGSWNEQFF	TGTGCCAGCAGAACGAGCGGGAGCTGGAATGAGCAGTTCTTC
once	TRBD2	TRBV7-9	TRBJ2-7	CASSLALGLAGYEQYF	TGTGCCAGCAGCTTAGCGCTAGGACTAGCGGGATACGAGCAGTACTTC
NA	TRBD1	TRBV5-1	TRBJ1-1	CASSNDRAHGAFF	TGCGCCAGCAGCAACGACAGGGCCCATGGAGCTTTCTTT
NA	NA	TRBV6-2/TRBV6-3	TRBJ2-7	CASSFDSTYEQYF	TGTGCCAGCAGTTTCGACAGCACCTACGAGCAGTACTTC
NA	TRBD2	TRBV4-1	TRBJ2-1	CASSPYKSGGGASSYNEQFF	TGCGCCAGCAGCCCCTATAAGAGTGGCGGGGGGGCAAGCTCCTACAATGAGCAGTTCTTC
NA	NA	TRBV5-6	TRBJ2-5	CASSPDREEETQYF	TGTGCCAGCAGCCCTGACAGGGAGGAAGAGACCCAGTACTTC
few	TRBD2	TRBV7-6	TRBJ2-1	CASGETSGRSNEQFF	TGTGCCAGCGGTGAGACTAGCGGGAGAAGCAATGAGCAGTTCTTC
NA	NA	TRBV6-5	TRBJ2-7	CASSSKQLDEQYF	TGTGCCAGCAGTTCAAAACAGCTTGACGAGCAGTACTTC
NA	NA	TRBV3-1	TRBJ2-3	CASSEELAATDTQYF	TGTGCCAGCAGCGAAGAGTTAGCGGCCACAGATACGCAGTATTTT
NA	NA	TRBV29-1	TRBJ2-7	CSVEDKGYEQYF	TGCAGCGTTGAAGATAAGGGCTACGAGCAGTACTTC
NA	NA	TRBV12-3/TRBV12-4	TRBJ2-5	CASSKTRTLETQYF	TGTGCCAGCAGTAAGACGAGGACCTTGGAGACCCAGTACTTC
few	TRBD1	TRBV12-3/TRBV12-4	TRBJ1-4	CASSSYPGGHEKLFF	TGTGCCAGCAGTTCATACCCAGGGGGGCACGAAAAACTGTTTTTT
NA	TRBD1	TRBV7-2	TRBJ2-5	CASSRDRGQETQYF	TGTGCCAGCAGCCGGGACAGGGGGCAAGAGACCCAGTACTTC
few	TRBD1	TRBV4-1	TRBJ2-5	CASSRTGGRETQYF	TGCGCCAGCAGCCGCACAGGGGGCCGAGAGACCCAGTACTTC
NA	NA	TRBV9	TRBJ2-7	CASSVGSFGDEQYF	TGTGCCAGCAGCGTCGGTTCGTTTGGCGACGAGCAGTACTTC
NA	TRBD2	TRBV12-3/TRBV12-4	TRBJ2-3	CASSSGGADTQYF	TGTGCCAGCAGTTCGGGGGGGGCAGATACGCAGTATTTT
few	NA	TRBV7-9	TRBJ1-6	CASSLLPSPLHF	TGTGCCAGCAGCTTACTTCCGTCACCCCTCCACTTT
NA	TRBD1	TRBV12-3/TRBV12-4	TRBJ1-1	CASSLSPTGGWGAFF	TGTGCCAGCAGCCTTAGCCCGACAGGGGGATGGGGAGCTTTCTTT
NA	NA	TRBV13	TRBJ2-5	CASRPTPQGEETQYF	TGTGCCAGCAGGCCTACCCCACAGGGAGAGGAGACCCAGTACTTC
many	NA	TRBV12-3/TRBV12-4	TRBJ1-3	CASSPGVGGNTIYF	TGTGCCAGCAGTCCCGGGGTGGGTGGAAACACCATATATTTT
few	NA	TRBV29-1	TRBJ2-2	CSVAGQNTGELFF	TGCAGCGTTGCGGGACAGAACACCGGGGAGCTGTTTTTT
NA	NA	TRBV6-5	TRBJ2-1	CASSYSNGNEQFF	TGTGCCAGCAGTTACAGTAATGGCAATGAGCAGTTCTTC
NA	TRBD2	TRBV7-2	TRBJ2-7	CASSPLPVAGSYEQYF	TGTGCCAGCAGCCCTCTCCCGGTAGCGGGGTCCTACGAGCAGTACTTC
NA	NA	TRBV20-1	TRBJ2-7	CSAPQGLYEQYF	TGCAGTGCGCCACAGGGCCTCTACGAGCAGTACTTC